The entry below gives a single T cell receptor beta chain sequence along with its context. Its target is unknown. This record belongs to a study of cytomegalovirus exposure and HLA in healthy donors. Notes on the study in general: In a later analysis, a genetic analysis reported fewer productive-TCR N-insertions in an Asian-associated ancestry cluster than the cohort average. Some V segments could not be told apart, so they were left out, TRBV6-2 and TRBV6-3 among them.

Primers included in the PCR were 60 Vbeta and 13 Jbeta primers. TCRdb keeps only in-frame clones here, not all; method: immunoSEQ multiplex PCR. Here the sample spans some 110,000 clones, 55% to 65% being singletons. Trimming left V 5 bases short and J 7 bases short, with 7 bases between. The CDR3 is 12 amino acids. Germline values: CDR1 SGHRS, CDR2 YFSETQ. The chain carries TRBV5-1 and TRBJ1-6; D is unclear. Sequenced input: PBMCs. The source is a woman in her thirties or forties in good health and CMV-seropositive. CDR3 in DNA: TGCGCCAGCAGATCGGGGAATTCACCCCTCCACTTT. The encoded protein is CASRSGNSPLHF. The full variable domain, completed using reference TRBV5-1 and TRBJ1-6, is KAGVTQTPRYLIKTRGQQVTLSCSPISGHRSVSWYQQTPGQGLQFLFEYFSETQRNKGNFPGRFSGRQFSNSRSEMNVSTLELGDSALYLCASRSGNSPLHFGNGTRLTVT.